This TCR beta chain was recorded in a study of CD8+CD57+ T cells in acquired aplastic anemia. Study-wide context: Recorded DNA amounts for sorted CD4+ and CD8+ cells had an average of 3.2 ug.

Study-level results: Patients and controls had CD8+ Simpson's diversity values that were not significantly distinct. Overlap between patients and controls comprised roughly 28 CD8+ CDR3 sequences.

It was patients with CD8+CD57+ cell expansion by flow cytometry who were chosen for sequencing. None of the patients had been given any therapy when their blood was sampled. Trimming pared 3 bases from V and 4 bases from J, leaving 12 bases between. Looked up from germline, CDR1 is LNHDA and CDR2 is SQIVND (reference sequence). CDR3 length equals 14 residues. This clonotype showed up just a few times. Its antigen is as yet unknown. A much larger clone is a single base away; this may be a read error. Investigators profiled TCR beta VDJ and CDR3 from genomic DNA template. TCRdb itself ran the reads through MiXCR, one entry per CDR3 protein. Found here are about 290,000 distinct CDR3 sequences, roughly 53% of them singletons; the top ten hold around 1.2%.

The sequenced material came from sorted CD4+, CD8+, or CD8+CD57+ T cells (not recorded which) from PBMCs. The chain carries TRBV19 and TRBJ2-5, with D perhaps TRBD1 or TRBD2 (5 bases each). This sequence originates from a human donor with aplastic anemia. The CDR3 spells CASSIIGGPETQYF. CDR3 DNA: TGTGCCAGTAGTATCATTGGGGGACCAGAGACCCAGTACTTC.